This T cell receptor (beta chain) came from a study of blood T cells in healthy people across ages. Findings of the study overall: The unsorted PBMCs prevented any conclusive comparison of naive versus antigen-experienced cells.

PCR was performed a second time for 7 to 11 cycles using a sample-barcoded 5' primer and a J-beta primer mix. Researchers report that each sample yielded at least 2.5 million CDR3-containing paired-end reads. TCRdb recomputed calls from the 5' RACE reads with MiXCR, one row per CDR3 protein. Seen here are 550,000 to 800,000 distinct CDR3 sequences, roughly 30% observed once, and the top ten hold 15%. This clonotype was observed many times. As yet, its antigen is unknown. The CDR3 is 14 amino acids. Germline CDR1 and CDR2: MNHEY and SVGEGT. A minimum of 7 million PBMCs was isolated per sample. Per sample, at least 5 micrograms of total RNA were extracted.

The sample consisted of blood. The chain employs TRBV6-2 or TRBV6-3 and TRBJ2-3, with TRBD2 matching over 15 bases. The J call may be mistaken, given a closer DNA end match to TRBJ2-5. The clonotype originates from a woman of 80 years or more in good health. The CDR3 protein is CASSLGLAGGTQYF. CDR3 in DNA: TGTGCCAGCAGCTTGGGACTAGCGGGGGGGACCCAGTACTTC.